This T cell receptor (beta chain) was identified during a study of shared clonotypes between healthy human individuals. Study-wide background: Each donor's CD8 memory used one plate, CD8 naive two, each CD4 subset three.

About this clone: No antigen is known for it.

Profiling relied on immunoSEQ multiplex PCR, and the TCRdb table lists in-frame clones only, not all of them. The sample carries roughly 1,800,000 clones, just under 95% recorded once. Study-wide findings and caveats: The generation probabilities recorded for non-shared clonotypes fell below those of clonotypes shared by all four donors.

Selected positively for CCR7 and CD45RO-negative, naive CD8 cells excluded terminally differentiated effector memory CD45RA+ cells. The material sequenced was naive CD8+ T cells sorted from blood. The clonotype was recovered from a young man in good health.

The DNA for the CDR3 is TGTGCCTGGAGTGTGGAGGACGGAAACTATGGCTACACCTTC. Protein sequence: CAWSVEDGNYGYTF. The chain combines TRBV30 with TRBJ1-2; D gene unclear. The V gene's germline CDR1 is GTSNPN and CDR2 SVGIG (reference sequence). The CDR3 extends over 14 amino acids. Between the trimmed V and J ends, which lost 0 bases and 2 bases, there was a span of 10 bases.